The clone carrying this T cell receptor (beta chain) was counted only a few times. Authors' analysis steps: Out-of-frame sequences were removed, leaving around 2,000,000 distinct TCRbeta sequences. The data were produced by immunoSEQ multiplex PCR, yet TCRdb's version contains in-frame clones alone and is incomplete. V and J calls and clone size are given by that table; D and trimming were obtained from the DNA. The sample lists 50,000 to 60,000 clones; around four fifths were seen once. Single viable CD3+CD4+CD8-CD45RO+ cells were sorted as the memory CD4+ T cells. This record comes from a study of memory CD4+ T cells and cytomegalovirus serostatus. Study-level background: Of the healthy Belgian adults, nine or ten were CMV seropositive and 24 seronegative.

The CDR3 has 13 residues. In germline, CDR1 is MNHNY, CDR2 SVGAGI (reference sequence). V lost 2 bases and J 9 bases, leaving 11 bases between the germline ends. The chain carries TRBV6-6 and TRBJ2-1, with D perhaps being TRBD1 or TRBD2 (5 bases each). This TCR came from an adult in good health and CMV-seropositive. The sample was memory CD4+ T cells from blood. The CDR3 DNA sequence: TGTGCCAGCAGTTACAGGGGTGGGGGTGAGCAGTTCTTC. Encoded protein: CASSYRGGGEQFF.